Sequencing of this T cell receptor beta chain was carried out in a study of shared clonotypes between healthy human individuals. Study as a whole: Each donor contributed plates that comprised three CD4 naive, three CD4 memory, two CD8 naive and one CD8 memory.

Samples underwent the assay at deep level. The authors split each subset's genomic DNA evenly across several immunoSEQ plates. This table comes from immunoSEQ multiplex PCR, and its TCRdb copy is limited to in-frame clones, with some not included. Altogether millions of clones are present, 93% being singletons, with the ten largest covering 1.5% to 2%. Positive CCR7 selection of CD45RO-negative cells yielded the naive CD8 cells, and terminally differentiated effector memory CD45RA+ cells were excluded. The sample consisted of naive CD8+ T cells from PBMCs. The source is a man aged 18 to 29 in good health. Some clones in this sample may be carry-over from other donors' samples.

The CDR3 DNA reads TGTGCCAGCAGTTTTCTGAGGGACTATGGCTACACCTTC. Its translation: CASSFLRDYGYTF. The rearrangement joins TRBV28 to TRBJ1-2, with D hard to call. CDR1 and CDR2 (germline): MDHEN, SYDVKM. This CDR3 comprises 13 residues. V was trimmed by 3 bases and J by 3 bases, leaving 8 bases between them.